This TCR beta chain was recorded in a study of CD8 T cells in Susac syndrome. General study points: Acknowledgment was made by the study that its TCR sequencing and HLA analysis involved a relatively small number of individuals.

A single count supports this clonotype. The target antigen is unknown. While serving as controls, healthy donors were matched for age and sex. TEMRA cells were FACS-enriched, with CD8+ and CD4+ T cells isolated negatively. Random hexamers were used to reverse transcribe an amount of roughly 0.5 to 1 ug RNA. A multiplex approach, immunoSEQ multiplex PCR, amplified TCR beta CDR3 across 54 Vbeta and 13 Jbeta. TCRdb reprocessed the immunoSEQ multiplex PCR reads with MiXCR, giving one entry per CDR3 protein. The sample comprises just over 80,000 distinct CDR3 sequences, around 94% of which are singletons, and around 0.25% rests with the top ten. Germline CDR1 and CDR2: MGHRA and YSYEKL. Trimming took off 0 bases at V and 3 bases at J, with 9 bases between the two ends. The CDR3 contains 14 residues.

The sample consisted of CD8+ T cells from PBMCs. This chain joins TRBV4-1 and TRBJ2-7; D is unclear. The clonotype originates from a human donor in good health. CDR3: CASSQESENYEQYF. The CDR3 DNA reads as TGCGCCAGCAGCCAAGAAAGTGAGAACTACGAGCAGTACTTC.